These 30 T cell receptor beta chains came from one sample sequenced in a study of CXCR3-negative and CXCR3-positive naive CD8 T cells. Study results and caveats: TRB CDR3 hydrophobicity was greater in CXCR3-positive naive cells than in CXCR3-negative naive cells.

These receptors are not linked to any known antigen. Libraries were UMI-labeled 5' RACE TRB cDNA. TCRdb reprocessed the 5' RACE reads, with one entry per CDR3 protein and no DNA. This table holds 55,000 to 75,000 distinct CDR3 sequences. Sequencing input: naive CXCR3+ CD8+ T cells from blood. Indicated subset: CD45RO-CCR7+CD27+CD95- naive CD8+ T cells expressing CXCR3 (TNR3+). The receptor set was obtained from a human donor in good health. Some clones in this sample may be carry-over from other donors' samples.

V and J are TRBV6-5 and TRBJ2-5; TCRdb's D call of TRBD1 is untestable without DNA. CDR1 and CDR2 from the germline V gene are MNHEY and SVGAGI. The length of the CDR3 is 15 residues. The CDR3 spells CASSVLDRGGETQYF.

This chain uses TRBV20-1 with TRBJ2-1. Germline V gene lookup returns CDR1 DFQATT and CDR2 SNEGSKA (reference sequence). CDR3 length: 12 residues. CDR3 loop: CSARANYNEQFF.

V gene TRBV19 combines with J gene TRBJ2-5. The CDR3 contains 13 residues. Germline values: CDR1 LNHDA, CDR2 SQIVND (reference sequence). This CDR3 is CASSIPDGETQYF.

The rearrangement joins TRBV7-9 to TRBJ2-7; checking the TCRdb D call of TRBD1 is not possible without DNA. Germline-derived CDR1 and CDR2 are SEHNR and FQNEAQ (reference sequence). The CDR3 is 17 amino acids. The CDR3 spells CASSSTRRDISSYEQYF.

The rearrangement links TRBV11-2 to TRBJ2-7. The germline V gene has CDR1 SGHAT and CDR2 FQNNGV. There are 12 residues in the CDR3. The CDR3 sequence: CASRGITYEQYF.

This CDR3 reads CASRSLGDYEQYF. This rearrangement joins TRBV12-3 or TRBV12-4 to TRBJ2-7; TCRdb outputs TRBD2, but without DNA this stays unchecked. The CDR3 contains 13 residues.

This sequence joins TRBV27 and TRBJ2-5. Germline lookup yields CDR1 MNHEY and CDR2 SMNVEV (reference sequence). The CDR3 spans 14 residues. This CDR3 reads CASSLLGAQETQYF.

This chain links TRBV19 with TRBJ2-7; checking the TCRdb D call of TRBD1 is not possible without DNA. The CDR3 is 17 residues long. The germline gives CDR1 LNHDA, CDR2 SQIVND (reference sequence). CDR3 sequence: CASSTYTATGNVYEQYF. Combining the CDR3 with reference TRBV19 and TRBJ2-7 gives the whole variable domain DGGITQSPKYLFRKEGQNVTLSCEQNLNHDAMYWYRQDPGQGLRLIYYSQIVNDFQKGDIAEGYSVSREKKESFPLTVTSAQKNPTAFYLCASSTYTATGNVYEQYFGPGTRLTVT.

The chain recombines TRBV6-5 with TRBJ2-1; TCRdb selects TRBD1, and the lack of DNA leaves this call unchecked. Germline CDR1 MNHEY, CDR2 SVGAGI. The CDR3 sequence is 16 residues long. This chain's CDR3 is CASSYSNAGTDGEQFF.

The rearrangement uses TRBV13 and TRBJ1-1; TCRdb calls TRBD1, which cannot be checked without DNA. Germline CDR1 PRHDT, CDR2 FYEKMQ (reference sequence). The CDR3 spans 14 residues. The CDR3 spells CASSSGTGVSEAFF.

This chain links TRBV11-2 with TRBJ2-3; TCRdb picks TRBD1, but there is no DNA to check that call. Per the germline V gene, CDR1 is SGHAT and CDR2 is FQNNGV. This CDR3 spans 15 amino acids. The CDR3 loop is CASSLGDRGTDTQYF. Combining the CDR3 with reference TRBV11-2 and TRBJ2-3 gives the whole variable domain EAGVAQSPRYKIIEKRQSVAFWCNPISGHATLYWYQQILGQGPKLLIQFQNNGVVDDSQLPKDRFSAERLKGVDSTLKIQPAKLEDSAVYLCASSLGDRGTDTQYFGPGTRLTVL.

This sequence joins TRBV9 and TRBJ2-1; the TRBD2 assignment by TCRdb is unverifiable without DNA. The CDR3 covers 16 residues. Germline CDR1 and CDR2: SGDLS and YYNGEE. CDR3 loop: CASSVGSGGSYNEQFF.

CDR3: CASSPSGGGIHEQYF. The chain recombines TRBV9 with TRBJ2-7; TCRdb lists TRBD2, though no DNA is available to test this call. This CDR3 contains 15 residues. CDR1 is SGDLS and CDR2 is YYNGEE in the germline V gene. The full variable domain, its missing parts supplied by reference TRBV9 and TRBJ2-7, is DSGVTQTPKHLITATGQRVTLRCSPRSGDLSVYWYQQSLDQGLQFLIQYYNGEERAKGNILERFSAQQFPDLHSELNLSSLELGDSALYFCASSPSGGGIHEQYFGPGTRLTVT.

V is TRBV6-6 and J is TRBJ2-7. The germline V gene has CDR1 MNHNY and CDR2 SVGAGI (reference sequence). The CDR3 loop spans 14 amino acids. The chain's CDR3 is CASSYSIGGYEQYF.

The CDR3 is CSVEFGFKVMNTEAFF. The rearrangement uses TRBV29-1 and TRBJ1-1. Germline values: CDR1 SQVTM, CDR2 ANQGSEA. The CDR3 spans 16 residues.

The J gene is TRBJ2-1, the V gene TRBV20-1; TCRdb selects TRBD1, and the lack of DNA leaves this call unchecked. In germline, CDR1 is DFQATT, CDR2 SNEGSKA (reference sequence). The CDR3 contains 15 residues. CDR3 residues: CSALGQGPSYNEQFF.

The V and J genes are TRBV5-1 and TRBJ2-2; TCRdb's D call, TRBD1, is unchecked because there is no DNA. Per the germline V gene, CDR1 is SGHRS and CDR2 is YFSETQ. The length of the CDR3 is 18 residues. The chain's CDR3 is CASSFQGSHEIPPGELFF.

This rearrangement joins TRBV7-9 to TRBJ2-3; the D gene TCRdb calls, TRBD1, cannot be checked with no DNA. CDR1 SEHNR and CDR2 FQNEAQ come from the germline V gene (reference sequence). The CDR3 sequence is 15 residues long. The CDR3 loop is CASMIRDRGSDTQYF.

The chain is built from TRBV7-6 and TRBJ1-1. This CDR3 has 15 residues. Germline-derived CDR1 and CDR2 are SGHVS and FNYEAQ. The CDR3 protein is CASSPTVSAVTEAFF.

This chain links TRBV6-5 with TRBJ2-5; TCRdb names TRBD2, which stays unverified in the absence of DNA. This CDR3 region has 13 residues. Germline loops: CDR1 MNHEY, CDR2 SVGAGI. Here the CDR3 reads CASSDFEGETQYF.

The genes are TRBV5-1 and TRBJ2-3. This CDR3 has 16 amino acids. The germline CDR1 and CDR2 sequences are SGHRS and YFSETQ. This CDR3 is CASSVEYPASTDTQYF.

The genes are TRBV5-1 and TRBJ2-4; lacking DNA, the TRBD1 call made by TCRdb goes unchecked. The CDR3 length is 19 residues. Germline CDR1 SGHRS, CDR2 YFSETQ. CDR3: CASSSLLTGTALAKNIQYF.

The chain is built from TRBV19 and TRBJ1-5. The CDR3 contains 13 residues. Germline CDR1 reads LNHDA; CDR2 reads SQIVND (reference sequence). CDR3: CASSITASQPQHF.

V and J are TRBV13 and TRBJ1-5. Germline-derived CDR1 and CDR2 are PRHDT and FYEKMQ (reference sequence). The CDR3 covers 14 residues. CDR3 residues: CASSLRAGNQPQHF. Full variable domain (missing parts from reference TRBV13 and TRBJ1-5): AAGVIQSPRHLIKEKRETATLKCYPIPRHDTVYWYQQGPGQDPQFLISFYEKMQSDKGSIPDRFSAQQFSDYHSELNMSSLELGDSALYFCASSLRAGNQPQHFGDGTRLSIL.

The chain couples TRBV2 to TRBJ2-6; the D call from TCRdb, TRBD1, cannot be confirmed without DNA. The germline CDR1 and CDR2 sequences are SNHLY and FYNNEI. The CDR3 runs 16 residues. The CDR3 here is CASTGDRKTGANVLTF.

This rearrangement joins TRBV5-4 to TRBJ2-7; TCRdb picks TRBD1, but there is no DNA to check that call. Per germline, CDR1 SGHNT and CDR2 YYREEE (reference sequence). The CDR3 totals 15 residues. The chain's CDR3 is CASRRIPGQTYEQYF.

This chain joins TRBV28 and TRBJ2-3; TCRdb designates TRBD1, a call that cannot be tested without DNA. The germline CDR1 and CDR2 sequences are MDHEN and SYDVKM. This CDR3 region has 15 residues. This CDR3 is CASTEAGSHTDTQYF.

The chain is built from TRBV2 and TRBJ2-5; TCRdb's assignment of TRBD2 cannot be checked, as there is no DNA. The germline V gene encodes CDR1 SNHLY and CDR2 FYNNEI. The CDR3 spans 13 residues. The CDR3 sequence: CASSEEAEETQYF.

This chain connects TRBV4-1 to TRBJ2-2. Germline values: CDR1 MGHRA, CDR2 YSYEKL. CDR3 length equals 16 residues. Here the CDR3 reads CASSQFSHSNTGELFF.

This rearrangement joins TRBV28 to TRBJ2-7; there is no DNA to check the TCRdb D call of TRBD1. CDR3 length equals 15 residues. Germline CDR1 is MDHEN and CDR2 is SYDVKM. CDR3 sequence: CASRPGQGASYEQYF.